Below, one T cell receptor beta chain is given with its context. This sample was taken from a study of blood T cell repertoires in COVID-19. Per the original methods: For nucleated cells, counts were estimated from reference gene primer amplification. Produced via immunoSEQ multiplex PCR; TCRdb's table is partial and in-frame only. Clone size and the V and J calls come from that table; the DNA yielded D and trimming. This table has about 240,000 clones, about 89% appearing once. Sequencing input: PBMCs or T cells enriched from blood (not recorded which). The receptor was isolated from a woman between 25 and 40 years old who had recovered from COVID-19.

The CDR3 sequence is CASSLRDSNTEAFF. The CDR3 DNA is TGTGCCAGCAGCTTACGAGACAGTAACACTGAAGCTTTCTTT. The chain employs TRBV5-4 and TRBJ1-1; D possibly corresponds to TRBD1 (5 bases). This CDR3 has 14 residues. The germline V gene has CDR1 SGHNT and CDR2 YYREEE (reference sequence). The V end was cut by 2 bases, the J end by 2 bases, with 10 bases between.